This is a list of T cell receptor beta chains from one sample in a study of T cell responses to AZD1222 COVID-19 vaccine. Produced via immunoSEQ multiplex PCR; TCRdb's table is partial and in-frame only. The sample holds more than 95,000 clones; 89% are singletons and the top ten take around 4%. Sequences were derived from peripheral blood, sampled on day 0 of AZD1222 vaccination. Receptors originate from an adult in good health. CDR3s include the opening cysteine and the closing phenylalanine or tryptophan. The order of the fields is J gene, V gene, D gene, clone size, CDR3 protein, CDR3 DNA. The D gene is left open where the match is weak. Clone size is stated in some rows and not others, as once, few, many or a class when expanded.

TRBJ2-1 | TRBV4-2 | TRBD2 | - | CASSQDRVAGVIYNEQFF | TGTGCCAGCAGCCAAGATAGGGTAGCGGGAGTGATTTACAATGAGCAGTTCTTC
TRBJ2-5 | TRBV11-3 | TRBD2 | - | CASSLSGTSSPGTQYF | TGTGCCAGCAGCTTATCAGGGACTAGCTCTCCGGGAACCCAGTACTTC
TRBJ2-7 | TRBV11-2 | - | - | CASSLRGLYEQYF | TGTGCCAGCAGCCTCCGTGGTTTGTACGAGCAGTACTTC
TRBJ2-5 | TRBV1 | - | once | CTSSQESTIVLAGGPRNSETQYF | TGCACCAGCAGCCAAGAATCTACAATAGTATTAGCGGGAGGGCCGAGGAACTCAGAGACCCAGTACTTC
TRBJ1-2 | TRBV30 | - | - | CAGDINYGYTF | TGTGCCGGCGACATTAACTATGGCTACACCTTC
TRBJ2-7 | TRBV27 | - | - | CASRRDRLSYEQYF | TGTGCCAGCCGGAGGGACAGACTCTCCTACGAGCAGTACTTC
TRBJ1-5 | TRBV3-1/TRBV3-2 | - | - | CASSQDGGHYNQPQHF | TGTGCCAGCAGCCAAGACGGGGGACACTACAATCAGCCCCAGCATTTT
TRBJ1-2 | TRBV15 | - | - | CATSRDLYGYTF | TGTGCCACCAGCAGAGATCTCTATGGCTACACCTTC
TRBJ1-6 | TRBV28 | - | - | CASSVNSPLHF | TGTGCCAGCAGTGTGAATTCACCCCTCCACTTT
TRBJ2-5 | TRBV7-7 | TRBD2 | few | CASSENLAAQETQYF | TGTGCTAGCAGCGAGAACCTAGCGGCTCAAGAGACCCAGTACTTC
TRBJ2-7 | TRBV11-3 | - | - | CASSPNTGYEQYF | TGTGCCAGCAGCCCCAATACGGGGTACGAGCAGTACTTC
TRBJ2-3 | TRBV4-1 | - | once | CASSRGVSLVDTQYF | TGCGCCAGCAGCCGGGGAGTCAGTCTCGTAGATACGCAGTATTTT
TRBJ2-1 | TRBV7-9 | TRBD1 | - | CASPDRGDNEQFF | TGTGCCAGCCCGGACAGGGGGGACAATGAGCAGTTCTTC
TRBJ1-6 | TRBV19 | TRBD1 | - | CASSPSGTGDSPLHF | TGTGCCAGTAGTCCCTCCGGGACAGGGGATTCACCCCTCCACTTT
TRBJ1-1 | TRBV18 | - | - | CASSPLKVTDTEAFF | TGTGCCAGCTCACCGCTCAAGGTTACGGACACTGAAGCTTTCTTT
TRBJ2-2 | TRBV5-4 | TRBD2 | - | CASSPPSRGDTGELFF | TGTGCCAGCAGCCCCCCTTCGCGGGGGGATACCGGGGAGCTGTTTTTT
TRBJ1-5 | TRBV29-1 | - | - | CSVAGDPTSNQPQHF | TGCAGCGTGGCCGGAGATCCCACCAGCAATCAGCCCCAGCATTTT
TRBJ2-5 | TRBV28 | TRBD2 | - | CASSFGGLVETQYF | TGTGCCAGCAGTTTTGGGGGACTAGTCGAGACCCAGTACTTC
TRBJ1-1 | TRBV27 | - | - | CASSLGGGGTEAFF | TGTGCCAGCAGTCTTGGGGGGGGTGGCACTGAAGCTTTCTTT
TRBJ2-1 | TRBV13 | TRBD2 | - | CASSATSGHNEQFF | TGTGCCAGCAGCGCCACTAGCGGCCACAATGAGCAGTTCTTC
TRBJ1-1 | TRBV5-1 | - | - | CASSLETGNTEAFF | TGCGCCAGCAGCTTGGAGACAGGAAACACTGAAGCTTTCTTT
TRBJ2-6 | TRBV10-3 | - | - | CAISARGSQSSGANVLTF | TGTGCCATCAGTGCCCGGGGATCGCAGAGCTCTGGGGCCAACGTCCTGACTTTC
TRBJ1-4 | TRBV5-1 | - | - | CASRVSGVNEKLFF | TGCGCCAGCAGAGTTTCCGGGGTGAACGAAAAACTGTTTTTT
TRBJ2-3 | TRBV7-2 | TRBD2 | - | CASSGLAGSTDTQYF | TGTGCCAGCAGCGGACTAGCGGGGTCGACAGATACGCAGTATTTT
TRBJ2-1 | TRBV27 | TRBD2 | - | CASGREGTYNEQFF | TGTGCCAGCGGGCGGGAGGGAACCTACAATGAGCAGTTCTTC
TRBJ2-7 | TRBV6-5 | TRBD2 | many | CASSQLAGDTYEQYF | TGTGCCAGCAGCCAACTAGCGGGGGATACCTACGAGCAGTACTTC